Included here is one T cell receptor (beta chain) sequence, with context. This sample was included in a study of blood T cell repertoires in COVID-19. The CDR3 is 13 amino acids. Per germline, CDR1 SNHLY and CDR2 FYNNEI. Deletions cut 11 bases from V and 6 bases from J, with 19 bases between. Clones were sequenced by immunoSEQ multiplex PCR, and TCRdb holds only the in-frame ones, with some missing. In the table there are around 72,000 clones, about 82% of which are singletons. The TCR originated in a woman aged 55-69 years with acute or convalescent COVID-19. Sequenced: peripheral blood. The chain joins TRBV2 to TRBJ1-2; D remains ambiguous. In nucleotides, the CDR3 is TGTGCCGCCCGCGTGGGCCCGTACAATGGCTACACCTTC. It yields the protein CAARVGPYNGYTF.